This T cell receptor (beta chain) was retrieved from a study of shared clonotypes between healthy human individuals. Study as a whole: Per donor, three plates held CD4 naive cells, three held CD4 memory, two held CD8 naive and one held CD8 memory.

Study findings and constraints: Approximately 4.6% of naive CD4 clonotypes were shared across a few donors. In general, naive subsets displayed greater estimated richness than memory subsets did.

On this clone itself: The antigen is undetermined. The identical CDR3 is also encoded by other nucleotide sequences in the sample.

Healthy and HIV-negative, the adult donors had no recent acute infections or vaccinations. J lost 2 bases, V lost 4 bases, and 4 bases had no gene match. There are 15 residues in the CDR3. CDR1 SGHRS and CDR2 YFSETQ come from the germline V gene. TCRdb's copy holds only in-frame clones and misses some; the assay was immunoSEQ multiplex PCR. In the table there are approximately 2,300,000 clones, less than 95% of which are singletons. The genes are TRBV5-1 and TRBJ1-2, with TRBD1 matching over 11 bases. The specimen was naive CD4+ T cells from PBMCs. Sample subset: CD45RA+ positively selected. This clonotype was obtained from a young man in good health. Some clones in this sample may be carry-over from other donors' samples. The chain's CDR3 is CASSPGDRGNYGYTF. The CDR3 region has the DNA TGCGCCAGCAGCCCCGGGGACAGGGGGAACTATGGCTACACCTTC.